This T cell receptor (beta chain) was identified during a study of early T cells in non-severe SARS-CoV-2 infection. Turning to the study itself: The sequenced material was bulk RNA from unsorted whole blood, and its chains were unpaired.

Individual cDNA molecules received unique molecular identifiers. TCRdb fed the 5' RACE reads into MiXCR, producing one record per CDR3 protein. In the table there are about 55,000 distinct CDR3 sequences, 8% to 10% of which are singletons. Trimming took 1 base from V and 7 from J, leaving 10 bases between them. Germline CDR1 reads MGHRA; CDR2 reads YSYEKL. The CDR3 has 14 residues. The receptor was isolated from an adult who was a healthcare worker with PCR-confirmed SARS-CoV-2 infection or an uninfected control (not recorded which). The gene calls are TRBV4-1 and TRBJ1-4; D remains unclear. The sample comprised whole blood. CDR3 sequence reads: CASSQGREGEKLFF. The CDR3 DNA follows: TGCGCCAGCAGCCAAGGAAGGGAGGGTGAAAAACTGTTTTTT.